Each of the 3 T cell receptor beta chains below was sequenced from the same sample in a study of PD-1 blockade in classical Hodgkin lymphoma (dated by TCRdb to the early 2020s). Taken with the paper, the label for time point translates to: cycle 1 day 1 (C1D1), immediately before nivolumab initiation. Every trial patient had relapsed after autologous stem cell transplantation, and cohorts A, B and C differed in prior brentuximab vedotin exposure. CD4+ T cells were purified from thawed PBMCs by magnetic negative selection with a Miltenyi CD4+ T cell isolation kit. To prepare the library, the immunoSEQ multiplex PCR assay was applied. In its TCRdb copy, this immuneACCESS table keeps in-frame sequences only and misses some clones. Where compared with another copy, unresolved V genes explain less than half of these, and the others have no known cause. Present in this sample are thousands of clones, roughly 89% of which were seen just once. Less than 2% of the sample is taken by the ten largest.

The specimen comprised CD4+ T cells from blood, sampled at baseline. The receptors derive from a human donor with classical Hodgkin lymphoma.

The V and J genes are TRBV5-1 and TRBJ1-5; unclear D gene. Germline lookup yields CDR1 SGHRS and CDR2 YFSETQ. V lost 4 bases to trimming and J lost 1 base, with 9 bases between them. The CDR3 is 14 amino acids. The CDR3 here is CASSLAGSNQPQHF. CDR3 bases: TGCGCCAGCAGCCTCGCGGGGAGCAATCAGCCCCAGCATTTT.

The chain has TRBV7-9 and TRBJ2-7; 10 bases are a match to TRBD1. The J segment lost 4 bases and the V segment lost 3 bases, leaving 3 bases of the junction unmatched. The germline CDR1 and CDR2 sequences are SEHNR and FQNEAQ (reference sequence). The CDR3 runs 14 residues. The CDR3 is CASSLGQGFYEQYF. DNA for the CDR3: TGTGCCAGCAGCTTGGGACAGGGGTTTTACGAGCAGTACTTC.

The J gene is TRBJ2-1, the V gene TRBV7-2; 8 bases are a match to TRBD1. Germline V gives CDR1 SGHTA, CDR2 FQGNSA. V lost 6 bases and J lost 9; bases outside the gene matches: 7. The CDR3 has 13 amino acids. CDR3: CASSTQGATEQFF. Here the CDR3 DNA reads TGTGCCAGCAGTACCCAGGGGGCTACTGAGCAGTTCTTC.